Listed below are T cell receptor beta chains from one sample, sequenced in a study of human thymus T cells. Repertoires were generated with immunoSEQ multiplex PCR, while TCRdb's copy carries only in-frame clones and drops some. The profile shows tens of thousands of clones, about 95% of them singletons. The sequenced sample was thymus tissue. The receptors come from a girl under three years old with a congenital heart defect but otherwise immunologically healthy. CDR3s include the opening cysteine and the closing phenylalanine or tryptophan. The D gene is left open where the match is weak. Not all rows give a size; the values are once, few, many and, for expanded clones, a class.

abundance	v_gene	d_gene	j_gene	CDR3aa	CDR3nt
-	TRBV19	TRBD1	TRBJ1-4	CASSPHLGDRVREKLFF	TGTGCCAGTAGTCCTCACCTAGGGGACAGGGTACGTGAAAAACTGTTTTTT
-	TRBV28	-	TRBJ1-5	CASSLGAKGNLHQPQHF	TGTGCCAGCAGTTTAGGGGCGAAGGGGAATCTCCATCAGCCCCAGCATTTT
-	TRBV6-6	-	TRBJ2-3	CASTLMILPSTDTQYF	TGTGCCAGCACCCTTATGATACTCCCTAGCACAGATACGCAGTATTTT
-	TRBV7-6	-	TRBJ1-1	CASSHRVFAAKSTEAFF	TGTGCCAGCAGCCACAGGGTATTTGCCGCGAAAAGCACTGAAGCTTTCTTT
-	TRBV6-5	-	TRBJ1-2	CASTNANRAGYGYTF	TGTGCCAGCACTAACGCGAACAGGGCTGGCTATGGCTACACCTTC
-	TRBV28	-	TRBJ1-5	CASSFGAGSSNQPQHF	TGTGCCAGCAGTTTCGGGGCGGGCAGCAGCAATCAGCCCCAGCATTTT
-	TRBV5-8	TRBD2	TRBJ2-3	CASTSAGVADTQYF	TGTGCCAGCACTTCGGCGGGGGTCGCAGATACGCAGTATTTT
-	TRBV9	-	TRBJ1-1	CASSVGAAGANTEAFF	TGTGCCAGCAGCGTAGGGGCGGCTGGCGCGAACACTGAAGCTTTCTTT
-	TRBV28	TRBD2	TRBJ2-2	CASSFDGTSGRRGTGELFF	TGTGCCAGCAGTTTTGATGGGACTAGCGGGAGACGGGGCACCGGGGAGCTGTTTTTT
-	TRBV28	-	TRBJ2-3	CASSLKSAPVSTDTQYF	TGTGCCAGCAGTTTAAAGAGTGCGCCAGTTAGCACAGATACGCAGTATTTT
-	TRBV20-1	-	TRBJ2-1	CSAREYNEQFF	TGCAGTGCTAGGGAGTACAATGAGCAGTTCTTC
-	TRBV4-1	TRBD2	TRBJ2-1	CASSPGTSYNEQFF	TGCGCCAGCAGCCCCGGGACTAGCTACAATGAGCAGTTCTTC
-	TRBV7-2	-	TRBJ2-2	CASSLRGQAGELFF	TGTGCCAGCAGCTTAAGAGGCCAGGCCGGGGAGCTGTTTTTT
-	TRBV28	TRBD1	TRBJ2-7	CASSLDRQGREQYF	TGTGCCAGCAGTTTAGACAGACAGGGGAGGGAGCAGTACTTC
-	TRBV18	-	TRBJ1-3	CASSPGRREVPGNTIYF	TGTGCCAGCTCACCAGGGAGGAGGGAAGTTCCTGGAAACACCATATATTTT
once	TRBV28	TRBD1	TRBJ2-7	CASSLQGSEYEQYF	TGTGCCAGCAGTCTACAGGGGTCGGAATACGAGCAGTACTTC
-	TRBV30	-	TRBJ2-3	CAWSLGTPVGDTQYF	TGTGCCTGGAGCCTCGGGACTCCCGTGGGGGATACGCAGTATTTT
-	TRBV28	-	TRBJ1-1	CASSLGPAPGENTEAFF	TGTGCCAGCAGTTTAGGTCCAGCCCCGGGGGAGAACACTGAAGCTTTCTTT
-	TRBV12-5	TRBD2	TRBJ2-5	CASGLVATSGYKIQKETQYF	TGTGCTAGTGGTTTGGTAGCGACTAGCGGATATAAAATTCAAAAAGAGACCCAGTACTTC
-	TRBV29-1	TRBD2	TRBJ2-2	CSVELAGMLNTGELFF	TGCAGCGTTGAGCTAGCGGGGATGCTCAACACCGGGGAGCTGTTTTTT
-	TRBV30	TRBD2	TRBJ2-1	CAWIGLARNEQFF	TGTGCCTGGATAGGACTAGCTCGCAATGAGCAGTTCTTC
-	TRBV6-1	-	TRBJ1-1	CASRGEKNTEAFF	TGTGCCAGCAGGGGAGAAAAGAACACTGAAGCTTTCTTT
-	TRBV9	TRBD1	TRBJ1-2	CASSEESGTDYGYTF	TGTGCCAGCAGCGAAGAGTCCGGGACAGACTATGGCTACACCTTC
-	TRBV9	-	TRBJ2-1	CASSVKETIAANGEQFF	TGTGCCAGCAGCGTAAAGGAGACTATAGCGGCGAATGGTGAGCAGTTCTTC
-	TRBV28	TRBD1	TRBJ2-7	CASRRRTGVGNEQYF	TGTGCCAGCAGACGCAGGACAGGGGTCGGAAACGAGCAGTACTTC